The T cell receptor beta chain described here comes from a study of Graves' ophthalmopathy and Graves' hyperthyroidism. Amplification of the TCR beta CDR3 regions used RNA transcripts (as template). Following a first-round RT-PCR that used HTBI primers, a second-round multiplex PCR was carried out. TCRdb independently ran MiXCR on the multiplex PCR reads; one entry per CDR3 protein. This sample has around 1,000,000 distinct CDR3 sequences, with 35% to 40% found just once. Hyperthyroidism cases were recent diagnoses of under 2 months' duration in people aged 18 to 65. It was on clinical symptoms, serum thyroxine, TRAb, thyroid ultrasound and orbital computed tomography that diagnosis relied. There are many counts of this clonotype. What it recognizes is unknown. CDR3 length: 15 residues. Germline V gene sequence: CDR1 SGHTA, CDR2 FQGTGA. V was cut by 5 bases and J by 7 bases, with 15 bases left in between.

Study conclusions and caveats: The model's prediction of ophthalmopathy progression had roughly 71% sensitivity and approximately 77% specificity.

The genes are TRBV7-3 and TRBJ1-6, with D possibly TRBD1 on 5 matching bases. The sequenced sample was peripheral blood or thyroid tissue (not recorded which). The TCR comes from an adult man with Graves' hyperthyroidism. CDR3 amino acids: CASSLSVGQNSPLHF. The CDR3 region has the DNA TGTGCCAGCAGCCTCTCTGTGGGGCAAAATTCACCCCTCCACTTT.